The rows below give T cell receptor beta chains drawn from one sample of a study of identical twins. TCRdb reprocessed the 5' RACE reads with MiXCR, giving one entry per CDR3 protein. The top ten hold 4% to 4.5% of the sample, which has roughly 750,000 distinct CDR3 sequences, 21% seen once. A further study also used this sample, focusing on T cells expressing NK-cell markers.

Specimen: PBMCs. All receptors come from a woman aged 18 to 35 in good health. Each CDR3 is given with its conserved first and last residue. Fields, in order: J gene, V gene, clone size, D gene, CDR3 DNA, CDR3 protein. D genes are given only for firm matches. Size is stated for part of the rows, as once, few or many counts, or as a class when the clone is expanded.

TRBJ2-1	TRBV5-1	NA	TRBD1	TGCGCCAGCAGCTGGGACAGGGAGACTGAGCAGTTCTTC	CASSWDRETEQFF
TRBJ2-3	TRBV20-1	few	TRBD2	TGCAGTGCTAGAGGAGTAAGCGGGGGAGGCAGAGATACGCAGTATTTT	CSARGVSGGGRDTQYF
TRBJ1-3	TRBV12-3/TRBV12-4	NA	NA	TGTGCCAGCCCTTCTGCGGCGGGAAACACCATATATTTT	CASPSAAGNTIYF
TRBJ2-1	TRBV5-1	few	TRBD2	TGCGCCAGCAGCTTCGGGGGGACGGGGAGCTCCTACAATGAGCAGTTCTTC	CASSFGGTGSSYNEQFF
TRBJ2-1	TRBV27	few	TRBD1	TGTGCCAGCATCGGGGGACAGGGAGTTTACAATGAGCAGTTCTTC	CASIGGQGVYNEQFF
TRBJ2-3	TRBV20-1	NA	NA	TGCAGTGCTAGTTTCAGCGGCTTCACAGATACGCAGTATTTT	CSASFSGFTDTQYF
TRBJ1-1	TRBV7-2	NA	NA	TGTGCCAGCAGTATACAACAGCGCTCAACTGAAGCTTTCTTT	CASSIQQRSTEAFF
TRBJ1-3	TRBV15	few	TRBD1	TGTGCCACCAGGTCCGGGACAGGCTCTGGAAACACCATATATTTT	CATRSGTGSGNTIYF
TRBJ2-5	TRBV7-9	NA	NA	TGTGCCAGCAGCCTTGGACGAAGGCTTCAAGAGACCCAGTACTTC	CASSLGRRLQETQYF
TRBJ2-2	TRBV4-2	few	NA	TGTGCCAGCAGCCAAGATCTACAGGGGCGGGGTACCGGGGAGCTGTTTTTT	CASSQDLQGRGTGELFF
TRBJ2-2	TRBV12-3/TRBV12-4	many	TRBD1	TGTGCCAGCAGTAATAGACAGGGCAGGGCCGGGGAGCTGTTTTTT	CASSNRQGRAGELFF
TRBJ2-3	TRBV9	NA	NA	TGTGCCAGCAGCCTAGGGGGCGGGAGAGCAGATACGCAGTATTTT	CASSLGGGRADTQYF
TRBJ2-7	TRBV6-5	NA	TRBD2	TGTGCCAGCAGTTACTCTTCTAGCGGGAGTGGGTACGAGCAGTACTTC	CASSYSSSGSGYEQYF
TRBJ2-3	TRBV5-1	many	TRBD2	TGCGCCAGCAGCTTGCTGGGACTAGTGGGTGATACGCAGTATTTT	CASSLLGLVGDTQYF
TRBJ2-5	TRBV29-1	NA	TRBD2	TGCAGCGTTGGGGCGGTGGGGGGGAAGAGTAAGGAGACCCAGTACTTC	CSVGAVGGKSKETQYF
TRBJ1-2	TRBV20-1	many	TRBD1	TGCAGTGCCCCTACCACAGGGGGCCATGGCTACACCTTC	CSAPTTGGHGYTF
TRBJ2-1	TRBV29-1	many	NA	TGCAGTGGACAGCGGGTCCAGACCTACAATGAGCAGTTCTTC	CSGQRVQTYNEQFF
TRBJ2-2	TRBV12-3/TRBV12-4	NA	NA	TGTGCCAGCAGTTTAGTTCTAGGAAGGGACACCGGGGAGCTGTTTTTT	CASSLVLGRDTGELFF
TRBJ2-4	TRBV4-3	NA	NA	TGCGCCAGCAGCCAAGAAACCGGAAACAAAAACATTCAGTACTTC	CASSQETGNKNIQYF
TRBJ1-1	TRBV20-1	many	TRBD1	TGCAGTGCTATAGGACAGGTGAACACTGAAGCTTTCTTT	CSAIGQVNTEAFF
TRBJ1-1	TRBV12-3/TRBV12-4	many	TRBD1	TGTGCCAGCATTATGACAGGGTCGAACACTGAAGCTTTCTTT	CASIMTGSNTEAFF
TRBJ2-4	TRBV7-2	NA	TRBD2	TGTGCCAGCAGCTTAGCGCGACTAGCGGCAAACATTCAGTACTTC	CASSLARLAANIQYF
TRBJ2-5	TRBV7-8	NA	NA	TGTGCCAGCAGCCCCGGACTCACGGAGGCGGAGACCCAGTACTTC	CASSPGLTEAETQYF
TRBJ2-3	TRBV27	NA	TRBD2	TGTGCCAGCAGTTTAATCCGGGGACTAGGTTTGGCAGATACGCAGTATTTT	CASSLIRGLGLADTQYF
TRBJ1-3	TRBV12-3/TRBV12-4	few	NA	TGTGCCAGCGAACCCCGCCTCCAGCATACAGGAAACACCATATATTTT	CASEPRLQHTGNTIYF
TRBJ2-2	TRBV5-1	NA	TRBD2	TGCGCCAGCAGCTTGAGGAGCGGGGTGAACACCGGGGAGCTGTTTTTT	CASSLRSGVNTGELFF
TRBJ1-5	TRBV20-1	few	NA	TGCAGTGCTAAAGATGGGTTCTTAAGCAATCAGCCCCAGCATTTT	CSAKDGFLSNQPQHF
TRBJ1-6	TRBV20-1	NA	NA	TGCAGTGCTAGCCGGGCCTCCGCTACGGGGCATTCACCCCTCCACTTT	CSASRASATGHSPLHF
TRBJ1-6	TRBV5-1	many	NA	TGCGCCAGCACCTTGGACCAGGTTAATTCACCCCTCCACTTT	CASTLDQVNSPLHF
TRBJ2-5	TRBV29-1	NA	NA	TGCAGCGTTCTAACCAGGGATGGGACCCAGTACTTC	CSVLTRDGTQYF
TRBJ2-4	TRBV12-3/TRBV12-4	few	TRBD1	TGTGCCAGCAGCCCCTACGGGACAGGAGCAAACATTCAGTACTTC	CASSPYGTGANIQYF
TRBJ2-1	TRBV5-1	NA	NA	TGCGCCAGCGACAAAGGGTCGGGGTACAATGAGCAGTTCTTC	CASDKGSGYNEQFF
TRBJ2-5	TRBV11-2	few	TRBD2	TGTGCCAGCAACGAGGCGGGGGGGCTGGAGACCCAGTACTTC	CASNEAGGLETQYF
TRBJ2-7	TRBV6-2/TRBV6-3	few	TRBD1	TGTGCCAGCAGCATTGGGACAGAACCCTACGAGCAGTACTTC	CASSIGTEPYEQYF
TRBJ2-4	TRBV15	NA	NA	TGTGCCACCAGCCCAAGGAGAGGGGGGGGCAAAAACATTCAGTACTTC	CATSPRRGGGKNIQYF
TRBJ1-1	TRBV29-1	many	NA	TGCAGCGTATCCGGGACGCTGGGCACTGAAGCTTTCTTT	CSVSGTLGTEAFF
TRBJ2-7	TRBV12-3/TRBV12-4	NA	NA	TGTGCCAGCAGTTTAGGGGACGGGTCGTTCTACGAGCAGTACTTC	CASSLGDGSFYEQYF
TRBJ2-7	TRBV12-3/TRBV12-4	NA	NA	TGTGCCAGCAGTAATGGACTATCCTACGAGCAGTACTTC	CASSNGLSYEQYF
TRBJ2-6	TRBV7-9	few	NA	TGTGCCAGCAGCCCGGGGACGGGCTCTGGGGCCAACGTCCTGACTTTC	CASSPGTGSGANVLTF
TRBJ2-2	TRBV5-1	few	NA	TGCGCCAGCAGCCCTCAGGGAGGGAACACCGGGGAGCTGTTTTTT	CASSPQGGNTGELFF
TRBJ1-5	TRBV12-3/TRBV12-4	NA	NA	TGTGCCAGCAGTTTAGGTGGGGTAGGGCAGCCCCAGCATTTT	CASSLGGVGQPQHF